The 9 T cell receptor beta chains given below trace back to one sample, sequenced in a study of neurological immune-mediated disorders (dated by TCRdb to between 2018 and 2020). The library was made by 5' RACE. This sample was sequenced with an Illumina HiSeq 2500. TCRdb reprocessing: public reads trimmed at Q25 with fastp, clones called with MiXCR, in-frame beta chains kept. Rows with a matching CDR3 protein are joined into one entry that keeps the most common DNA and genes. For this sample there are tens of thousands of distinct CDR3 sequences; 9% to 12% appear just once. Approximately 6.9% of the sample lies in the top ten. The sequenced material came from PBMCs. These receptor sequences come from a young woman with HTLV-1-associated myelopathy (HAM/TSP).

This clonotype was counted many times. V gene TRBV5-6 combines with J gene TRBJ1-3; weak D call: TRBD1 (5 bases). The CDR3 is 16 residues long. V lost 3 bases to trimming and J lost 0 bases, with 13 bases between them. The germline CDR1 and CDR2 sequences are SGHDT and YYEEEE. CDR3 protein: CASSWGWGPSGNTIYF. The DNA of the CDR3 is TGTGCCAGCAGCTGGGGATGGGGACCCTCTGGAAACACCATATATTTT.

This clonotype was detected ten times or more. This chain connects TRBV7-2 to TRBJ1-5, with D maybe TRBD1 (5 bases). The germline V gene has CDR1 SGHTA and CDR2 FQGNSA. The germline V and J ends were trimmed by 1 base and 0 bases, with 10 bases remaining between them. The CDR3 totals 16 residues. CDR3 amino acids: CASSLVEGLSNQPQHF. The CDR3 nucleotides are TGTGCCAGCAGCTTAGTCGAGGGGCTTAGCAATCAGCCCCAGCATTTT.

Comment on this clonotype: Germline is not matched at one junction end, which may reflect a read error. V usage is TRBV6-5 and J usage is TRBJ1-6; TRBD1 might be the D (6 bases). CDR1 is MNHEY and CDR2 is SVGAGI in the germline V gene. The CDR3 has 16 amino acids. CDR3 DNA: TGTGCCAGCAGCCGCATCCGACAGGTGTCCAATTCACCCATCAACTTT. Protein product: CASSRIRQVSNSPINF.

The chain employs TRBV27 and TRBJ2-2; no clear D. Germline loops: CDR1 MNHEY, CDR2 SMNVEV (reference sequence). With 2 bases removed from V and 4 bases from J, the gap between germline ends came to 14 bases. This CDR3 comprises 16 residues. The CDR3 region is CASSLRESRSTGELFF. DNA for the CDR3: TGTGCCAGCAGTTTAAGGGAATCCCGGAGCACCGGGGAGCTGTTTTTT.

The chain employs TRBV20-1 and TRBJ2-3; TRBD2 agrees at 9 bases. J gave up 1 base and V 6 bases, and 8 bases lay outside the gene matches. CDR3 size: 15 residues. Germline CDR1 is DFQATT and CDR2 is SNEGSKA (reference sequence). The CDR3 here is CSAGLAGGGTDTQYF. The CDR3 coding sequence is TGCAGTGCCGGACTGGCGGGGGGGGGCACAGATACGCAGTATTTT.

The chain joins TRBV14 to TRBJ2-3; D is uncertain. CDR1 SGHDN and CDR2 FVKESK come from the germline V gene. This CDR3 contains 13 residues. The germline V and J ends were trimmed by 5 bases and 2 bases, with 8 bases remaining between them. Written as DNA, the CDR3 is TGTGCCAGCAGCAAACACAACACAGATACGCAGTATTTT. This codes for CASSKHNTDTQYF. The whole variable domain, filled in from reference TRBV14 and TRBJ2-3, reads EAGVTQFPSHSVIEKGQTVTLRCDPISGHDNLYWYRRVMGKEIKFLLHFVKESKQDESGMPNNRFLAERTGGTYSTLKVQPAELEDSGVYFCASSKHNTDTQYFGPGTRLTVL.

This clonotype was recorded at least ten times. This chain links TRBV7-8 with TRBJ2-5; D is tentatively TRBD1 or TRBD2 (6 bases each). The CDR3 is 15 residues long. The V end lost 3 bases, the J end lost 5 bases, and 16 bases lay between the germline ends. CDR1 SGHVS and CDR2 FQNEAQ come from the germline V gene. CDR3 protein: CASSFSPVGGETQYF. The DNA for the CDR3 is TGTGCCAGCAGCTTCTCCCCAGTAGGGGGGGAGACCCAGTACTTC.

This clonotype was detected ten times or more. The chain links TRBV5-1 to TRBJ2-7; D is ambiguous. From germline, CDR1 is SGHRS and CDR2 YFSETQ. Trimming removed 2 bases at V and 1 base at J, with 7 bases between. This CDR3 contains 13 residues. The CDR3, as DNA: TGCGCCAGCAGCTTTGGAGCGTCCTACGAGCAGTACTTC. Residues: CASSFGASYEQYF.

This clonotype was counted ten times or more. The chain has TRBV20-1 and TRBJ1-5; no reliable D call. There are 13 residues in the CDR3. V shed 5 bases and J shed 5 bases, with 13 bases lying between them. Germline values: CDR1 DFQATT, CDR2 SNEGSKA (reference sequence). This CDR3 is CSAAVGRDQPQHF. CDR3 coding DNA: TGCAGTGCTGCGGTAGGGAGGGATCAGCCCCAGCATTTT.